The 17 T cell receptor beta chains presented below share a single source sample, sequenced in a study of molecular identifiers for immune sequencing clone quantification. TCRdb re-called the PCR reads with MiXCR, one entry per CDR3 protein. The sample carries about 640,000 distinct CDR3 sequences, 20% recorded once. Input material: naive CD8+ T cells from blood, with Jurkat cell RNA spiked in. Subset reported: FACS-sorted CD8+CD4-CCR7+CD45RA+ naive T cells. The origin of the receptors is a human donor in good health. Some libraries in this study had Jurkat cell RNA spiked in.

This clonotype was picked up many times. V is TRBV3-1 and J is TRBJ2-5; the D is unclear. V was shortened by 5 bases and J by 7 bases, with 14 bases between the two germline ends. This CDR3 comprises 13 residues. Germline V gene data show CDR1 as LGHDT and CDR2 as YNNKEL (reference sequence). The chain's CDR3 is CASSYRENWTQYF. In nucleotides, the CDR3 is TGTGCCAGCAGCTACCGTGAAAACTGGACCCAGTACTTC.

This clonotype showed up just a few times. This chain links TRBV19 with TRBJ2-7; D is uncertain. Germline CDR1 and CDR2: LNHDA and SQIVND (reference sequence). V lost 3 bases to trimming and J lost 0 bases, with 9 bases between them. The CDR3 loop spans 14 amino acids. CDR3 in amino acids: CASSISSSSYEQYF. DNA for the CDR3: TGTGCCAGTAGTATTTCCAGCTCCTCCTACGAGCAGTACTTC.

This clonotype was seen repeatedly, ten times or more. The rearrangement uses TRBV11-2 and TRBJ2-7; D is possibly TRBD1 (5 bases). Germline lookup yields CDR1 SGHAT and CDR2 FQNNGV. Trimming removed 9 bases from V and 2 bases from J, with 17 bases in between. CDR3 length equals 14 residues. The DNA for the CDR3 is TGTGCCAGTCCTGGGGCAGGGCCCACCTACGAGCAGTACTTC. This encodes CASPGAGPTYEQYF. Supplemented by reference TRBV11-2 and TRBJ2-7, the full variable domain reads EAGVAQSPRYKIIEKRQSVAFWCNPISGHATLYWYQQILGQGPKLLIQFQNNGVVDDSQLPKDRFSAERLKGVDSTLKIQPAKLEDSAVYLCASPGAGPTYEQYFGPGTRLTVT.

This clonotype was observed at least ten times. The J gene is TRBJ1-1, the V gene TRBV9; maybe TRBD1 (5 bases). This CDR3 is 15 amino acids long. The germline V gene has CDR1 SGDLS and CDR2 YYNGEE. V was cut by 1 base and J by 0 bases, with 10 bases left in between. The CDR3 nucleotides read TGTGCCAGCAGCGTACTAGAGACAGTGAACACTGAAGCTTTCTTT. Translation gives CASSVLETVNTEAFF.

J is TRBJ1-3 and V is TRBV4-1; D remains ambiguous. The CDR3 contains 15 residues. V lost 2 bases and J 3 bases, leaving 11 bases between the germline ends. Germline CDR1 is MGHRA and CDR2 is YSYEKL. CDR3 DNA: TGCGCCAGCAGCCAAAGGGCGACACGTGGAAACACCATATATTTT. It is translated as CASSQRATRGNTIYF.

This clonotype was found many times. This chain connects TRBV9 to TRBJ1-4, with D perhaps TRBD1 (5 bases). CDR1 is SGDLS and CDR2 is YYNGEE in the germline V gene. Trimming pared 0 bases from V and 6 bases from J, leaving 12 bases between. The CDR3 length is 15 residues. As DNA, the CDR3 is TGTGCCAGCAGCGTAGCGGGCAGGGATGATGAAAAACTGTTTTTT. Protein: CASSVAGRDDEKLFF.

This clonotype was counted many times. The J gene is TRBJ2-3, the V gene TRBV3-1; the D gene is possibly TRBD2 (6 bases). The germline CDR1 and CDR2 sequences are LGHDT and YNNKEL (reference sequence). This CDR3 has 15 amino acids. V was pared by 0 bases and J by 0 bases, with 7 bases between. DNA for the CDR3: TGTGCCAGCAGCCAAGAGGGGGGAAGCACAGATACGCAGTATTTT. Encoded protein: CASSQEGGSTDTQYF.

This clonotype was seen repeatedly, ten times or more. V and J are TRBV5-5 and TRBJ1-1; D uncertain. Deletions cut 1 base from V and 2 bases from J, with 12 bases between. Germline CDR1 reads SGHKS; CDR2 reads YYEKEE (reference sequence). This CDR3 region has 15 residues. CDR3 residues: CASSLSRAFNTEAFF. In DNA, the CDR3 is TGTGCCAGCAGCTTGTCTAGGGCGTTTAACACTGAAGCTTTCTTT.

The CDR3 reads CASSQGGGLTEAFF. DNA for the CDR3: TGCGCCAGCAGCCAAGGTGGGGGGCTCACTGAAGCTTTCTTT. J is TRBJ1-1 and V is TRBV4-1; D is possibly TRBD1 (6 bases). V lost 1 base, J lost 4 bases, and 10 bases lay in between. Germline V lookup: CDR1 MGHRA, CDR2 YSYEKL. CDR3 length equals 14 residues.

This clonotype occurred many times. The CDR3, as DNA: TGTGCCAGCAATATTCTAGGCTCTAGCACAGATACGCAGTATTTT. Its translation is CASNILGSSTDTQYF. This chain joins TRBV27 and TRBJ2-3; no reliable D call. There are 15 residues in the CDR3. The ends were cut back, 7 bases at V and 0 bases at J, with 14 bases in the middle. Germline V gene lookup returns CDR1 MNHEY and CDR2 SMNVEV (reference sequence).

This clonotype has a count of ten or more. The chain couples TRBV11-3 to TRBJ2-1; 10 positions match TRBD2. The CDR3 has 16 amino acids. V shed 4 bases, J shed 3 bases, and the junction held 6 bases outside the gene matches. Per the germline V gene, CDR1 is SGHNT and CDR2 is YENEEA. The CDR3 sequence is CASSSRTSGNYNEQFF. The CDR3 DNA is TGTGCCAGCAGCTCCCGAACTAGCGGGAACTACAATGAGCAGTTCTTC.

This clonotype was counted ten times or more. The CDR3 region has the DNA TGTGCCAGCACCAGCGGACTAGCTAGGTCCTACGAGCAGTACTTC. This translates into CASTSGLARSYEQYF. The V gene is TRBV6-6, the J gene TRBJ2-7; 8 bases align to TRBD2. The V and J ends lost 7 bases and 1 base, in that order; junction bases with no gene match: 9. The CDR3 covers 15 residues. Germline V lookup: CDR1 MNHNY, CDR2 SVGAGI (reference sequence).

Ten or more counts support this clonotype. The V gene is TRBV4-1, the J gene TRBJ1-4; 7 positions agree with TRBD1. With V trimmed by 2 bases and J by 3 bases, 6 bases remained unmatched. The germline V gene has CDR1 MGHRA and CDR2 YSYEKL. This CDR3 spans 16 amino acids. The CDR3 DNA reads as TGCGCCAGCAGCCAACTGACCAGGGGGGCTAATGAAAAACTGTTTTTT. Translated, it gives CASSQLTRGANEKLFF.

This clonotype has ten or more counts. V gene TRBV6-5 combines with J gene TRBJ2-7; TRBD1 agrees at 7 bases. V dropped 6 bases and J dropped 3; count of bases not matched to a gene: 11. This CDR3 is 15 amino acids long. From germline, CDR1 is MNHEY and CDR2 SVGAGI. This CDR3 is CASSLQGMTGYEQYF. As DNA, the CDR3 is TGTGCCAGCAGCTTACAGGGGATGACTGGCTACGAGCAGTACTTC.

This clonotype was seen at least ten times. The V and J genes are TRBV7-9 and TRBJ2-5; D possibly corresponds to TRBD2 (6 bases). This CDR3 comprises 15 residues. Germline CDR1 and CDR2: SEHNR and FQNEAQ (reference sequence). V shed 5 bases and J shed 5 bases, with 18 bases lying between them. In nucleotides, the CDR3 is TGTGCCAGCAGCCCCACCGGGAGTAGTGCTGAGACCCAGTACTTC. Its translation: CASSPTGSSAETQYF.

This chain uses TRBV30 with TRBJ2-1; unclear D gene. V lost 0 bases to trimming and J lost 10 bases, with 7 bases between them. This CDR3 is built from 11 residues. Per the germline V gene, CDR1 is GTSNPN and CDR2 is SVGIG (reference sequence). The CDR3 sequence: CAWSVVREQFF. The CDR3 nucleotides are TGTGCCTGGAGTGTGGTGAGGGAGCAGTTCTTC. Filled out from reference TRBV30 and TRBJ2-1, the complete variable domain reads SQTIHQWPATLVQPVGSPLSLECTVEGTSNPNLYWYRQAAGRGLQLLFYSVGIGQISSEVPQNLSASRPQDRQFILSSKKLLLSDSGFYLCAWSVVREQFFGPGTRLTVL.

In its sample, this clonotype was seen a few times. The chain joins TRBV25-1 to TRBJ2-1; D is perhaps TRBD2 (5 bases). The germline gives CDR1 MGHDK, CDR2 SYGVNS. The CDR3 consists of 19 residues. Trimming shortened V by 1 base and J by 4 bases, and 23 bases separated the two germline ends. This chain's CDR3 is CASSEWSTEEMKLYNEQFF. The CDR3 DNA is TGTGCCAGCAGTGAATGGAGTACGGAGGAGATGAAATTATACAATGAGCAGTTCTTC.